A selection of T cell receptor beta chains follows, all from one sample in a study of blood T cell repertoires in COVID-19. Repertoires were generated with immunoSEQ multiplex PCR, while TCRdb's copy carries only in-frame clones and drops some. The sample lists about 170,000 clones, 82% seen once, with 7% in the top ten. Sequencing used peripheral blood. These receptors all stem from a woman between 40 and 55 years old with COVID-19, enrolled during active disease. Each CDR3 is given with its conserved first and last residue. The D gene is left open where the match is weak. The listing skips clone size in some rows; elsewhere it reads once, few, many or a size class.

j_call,clone_size,v_call,d_call,cdr3_nt,cdr3_aa
TRBJ2-7,-,TRBV14,-,TGTGCCAGCAGCCAAGGACTTACCTACGAGCAGTACTTC,CASSQGLTYEQYF
TRBJ1-4,-,TRBV18,-,TGTGCCAGCTCCCCTTCACAATTCAGGGTATCTAATGAAAAACTGTTTTTT,CASSPSQFRVSNEKLFF
TRBJ2-6,-,TRBV6-6,-,TGTGCCAGCAGTTACCGTGACAGCTCTGGGGCCAACGTCCTGACTTTC,CASSYRDSSGANVLTF
TRBJ1-5,-,TRBV10-3,-,TGTGCCATCAGTGAAACAGCTAGCAATCAGCCCCAGCATTTT,CAISETASNQPQHF
TRBJ2-5,-,TRBV3-1/TRBV3-2,-,TGTGCCAGCACCCGAGGGGAGACCCAGTACTTC,CASTRGETQYF
TRBJ2-4,-,TRBV6-1,TRBD2,TGTGCCAGCAGTGAATGGCGGGGGGCCAAAAACATTCAGTACTTC,CASSEWRGAKNIQYF
TRBJ1-5,few,TRBV27,TRBD1,TGTGCCAGCAGTCCGACCGGGACAGGGGTTCTACAGCCCCAGCATTTT,CASSPTGTGVLQPQHF
TRBJ1-2,-,TRBV28,TRBD1,TGTGCCAGCAGTTTATTGAGGGGGCTCTATGGCTACACCTTC,CASSLLRGLYGYTF
TRBJ1-5,-,TRBV6-6,TRBD1,TGTGCCAGCAGTTACTCGACAGGGGGCAATCAGCCCCAGCATTTT,CASSYSTGGNQPQHF
TRBJ2-7,few,TRBV23-1,-,TGCGCCAACCCACTTACCTACGAGCAGTACTTC,CANPLTYEQYF
TRBJ2-7,-,TRBV9,-,TGTGCCAGCAGCGTAGATAGCTCCCCGTTATTTTACGAGCAGTACTTC,CASSVDSSPLFYEQYF
TRBJ2-1,-,TRBV3-1/TRBV3-2,TRBD2,TGTGCCAGCAGCCAAGAGGGTCCGGGGGGGCTAGGGCAGTTCTTC,CASSQEGPGGLGQFF